This paragraph covers one T cell receptor (beta chain) sequence. Trimming shortened V by 6 bases and J by 2 bases, and 11 bases separated the two germline ends. This CDR3 is built from 13 residues. Germline loops: CDR1 MNHEY, CDR2 SMNVEV (reference sequence). Original methodology: Nucleated cell number was recorded as an estimate derived from reference gene primer amplification. Using immunoSEQ multiplex PCR, the repertoire was profiled, and TCRdb retains in-frame clones only, with some absent. The V and J calls and clone size come from that table; D and trimming were worked out from the DNA. The sample contains roughly 8,000 clones, less than 85% of which appear only once. The data are from a study of blood T cell repertoires in COVID-19. About the research overall: The United States, Italy and Spain supplied acute and convalescent COVID-19 samples.

The chain carries TRBV27 and TRBJ2-7; no firm D call. The sample comprised peripheral blood. This TCR derives from a human donor in a cohort sampled during active COVID-19. CDR3 residues: CASSQRGTYEQYF. The CDR3 DNA sequence: TGTGCCAGCAGCCAAAGAGGTACCTACGAGCAGTACTTC.